This TCR beta chain stems from a study of blood T cell repertoires in COVID-19. As originally analysed: Amplification with reference gene primers provided the estimates of nucleated cell counts. TCRdb's copy holds only in-frame clones and misses some; the assay was immunoSEQ multiplex PCR. D and trimming were read from the DNA, whereas the V and J calls and clone size are those reported in that table. The sample has 200,000 to 250,000 clones; about 80% are singletons. Germline CDR1 and CDR2: SGHDT and YYEEEE. Trimming took off 4 bases at V and 6 bases at J, with 13 bases between the two ends. The CDR3 is made up of 13 amino acids.

The rearrangement joins TRBV5-6 to TRBJ1-1, with D perhaps matching TRBD1 (6 bases). The sequenced material came from PBMCs or T cells enriched from blood (not recorded which). This TCR was sampled from a man between 60 and 75 years old who had recovered from COVID-19. CDR3 sequence: CASSVYRVAEAFF. The CDR3 DNA follows: TGTGCCAGCAGCGTATACAGGGTTGCTGAAGCTTTCTTT. The variable domain in full, with the rest retrieved from reference TRBV5-6 and TRBJ1-1, is DAGVTQSPTHLIKTRGQQVTLRCSPKSGHDTVSWYQQALGQGPQFIFQYYEEEERQRGNFPDRFSGHQFPNYSSELNVNALLLGDSALYLCASSVYRVAEAFFGQGTRLTVV.